The 4 T cell receptor beta chains in this list originate from one sample, sequenced in a study of graft-versus-host responses after intestinal transplantation. The table came from immunoSEQ multiplex PCR; TCRdb's copy has only in-frame clones and leaves some out. Among more than 45,000 clones listed, about 90% were seen once. Sequencing used PBMCs, obtained approximately four months after intestinal transplantation. The receptor set was obtained from a human patient who received an intestinal transplant, so some T cells may come from the graft donor.

The genes are TRBV5-1 and TRBJ2-5; a weak D match, TRBD1 (5 bases). CDR1 and CDR2 from the germline V gene are SGHRS and YFSETQ. CDR3 length: 13 residues. The ends were cut back, 2 bases at V and 3 bases at J, with 8 bases in the middle. CDR3 nucleotides: TGCGCCAGCAGCTTCGCGACAGAAGAGACCCAGTACTTC. Amino acid sequence: CASSFATEETQYF. Looking up the rest from reference TRBV5-1 and TRBJ2-5 gives the full variable domain: KAGVTQTPRYLIKTRGQQVTLSCSPISGHRSVSWYQQTPGQGLQFLFEYFSETQRNKGNFPGRFSGRQFSNSRSEMNVSTLELGDSALYLCASSFATEETQYFGPGTRLLVL.

The count of this clone is one. The chain carries TRBV11-3 and TRBJ1-1; D gene unclear. Germline V gene data show CDR1 as SGHNT and CDR2 as YENEEA. The V end lost 1 base, the J end lost 0 bases, and 6 bases lay between the germline ends. CDR3 size: 14 residues. The CDR3, as DNA: TGTGCCAGCAGCTTAGGACTGTTGAACACTGAAGCTTTCTTT. It is translated as CASSLGLLNTEAFF.

The gene calls are TRBV11-2 and TRBJ1-3, with D uncertain. The CDR3 covers 15 residues. Germline-derived CDR1 and CDR2 are SGHAT and FQNNGV. V was cut by 5 bases and J by 0 bases, with 11 bases left in between. CDR3 DNA: TGTGCCAGCAGCCGAACTTTTGGCTCTGGAAACACCATATATTTT. Protein: CASSRTFGSGNTIYF.

The V gene is TRBV11-2, the J gene TRBJ1-2, with D hard to call. Trimming removed 5 bases from V and 6 bases from J, with 13 bases in between. This CDR3 spans 13 amino acids. CDR1 is SGHAT, CDR2 FQNNGV, per germline. The CDR3: CASSARRGHGYTF. CDR3 sequence (DNA): TGTGCCAGCAGCGCTAGGCGTGGGCATGGCTACACCTTC.